This T cell receptor (beta chain) emerged from a study of blood T cell repertoires in COVID-19. Study context: Material from acute and convalescent COVID-19 was sourced from the United States, Italy and Spain. T cells, B-cell-depleted T cells, or PBMCs supplied cDNA or gDNA.

In the original processing: Amplification from reference gene primers served as the basis for estimated nucleated cell counts. Libraries were prepared by immunoSEQ multiplex PCR; TCRdb keeps only in-frame clonotypes and omits some of them. V, J and clone size derive from that table, while D and trimming were established from the DNA sequence. The table has 120,000 or so clones, 55% to 75% seen once. The sequencing input was peripheral blood. This clonotype was sampled from a woman in her seventies with acute or convalescent COVID-19.

This CDR3 is CGTGTGYNSPLHF. CDR3 bases: TGTGGAACAGGGACAGGGTATAATTCACCCCTCCACTTT. The chain links TRBV30 to TRBJ1-6; the match to TRBD1 covers 9 bases. The germline V gene has CDR1 GTSNPN and CDR2 SVGIG (reference sequence). This CDR3 is built from 13 residues.